This T cell receptor beta chain was observed in a study of T cells in Graves' hyperthyroidism and ophthalmopathy. Amplification targeted TCR beta CDR3 regions from RNA transcripts. The primer set for the first-round RT-PCR of the TCR CDR3 was HTBI. Each CDR3 protein is one row after TCRdb ran MiXCR on the multiplex PCR reads. The sample includes around 620,000 distinct CDR3 sequences, roughly 50% seen only once; the top ten take 15% to 20%. This CDR3 contains 15 residues. Germline trimming cut 11 bases from V and 10 bases from J; bases unmatched to any gene: 17. CDR1 is MDHEN and CDR2 is SYDVKM in the germline V gene. Uncontrolled infection, other autoimmune disease, pregnancy or lactation disqualified patients from enrolment. This clonotype showed up just once.

The rearrangement joins TRBV28 to TRBJ1-6, with 7 nucleotides matching TRBD1. Sequences were obtained from peripheral blood or thyroid tissue (not recorded which). The source of this sequence is an adult woman with Graves' disease, either hyperthyroidism or ophthalmopathy (not recorded which). This CDR3 reads CAPGPRTGLGSPLHF. CDR3 DNA sequence: TGTGCCCCAGGCCCCCGGACAGGTCTCGGCTCACCCCTCCACTTT.